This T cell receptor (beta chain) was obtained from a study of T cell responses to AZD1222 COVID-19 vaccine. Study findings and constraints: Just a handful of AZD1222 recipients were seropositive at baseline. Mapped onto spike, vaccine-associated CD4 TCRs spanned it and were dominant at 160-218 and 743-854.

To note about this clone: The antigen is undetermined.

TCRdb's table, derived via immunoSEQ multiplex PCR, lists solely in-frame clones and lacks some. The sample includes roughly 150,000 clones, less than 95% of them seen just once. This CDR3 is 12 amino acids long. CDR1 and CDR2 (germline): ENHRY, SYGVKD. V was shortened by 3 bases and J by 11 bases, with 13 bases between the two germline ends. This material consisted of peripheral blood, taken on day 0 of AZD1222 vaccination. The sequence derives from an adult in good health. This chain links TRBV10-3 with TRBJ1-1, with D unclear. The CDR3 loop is CAISEGGGSAFF. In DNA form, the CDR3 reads TGTGCCATCAGTGAAGGAGGTGGCTCTGCTTTCTTT.